These T cell receptor beta chains were read from a single sample in a study of OX40 agonist ivuxolimab in advanced cancers. Only in-frame clones appear in the TCRdb table, and some are missing; sequencing was by immunoSEQ multiplex PCR. The sample holds roughly 48,000 clones, over 60% seen once. Material: CD4+ or CD8+ T cells sorted from blood, obtained in a trial of the OX40 agonist ivuxolimab. The receptors were sampled from an adult with an advanced solid tumor such as melanoma, head and neck, liver or kidney cancer. The CDR3 runs from the conserved cysteine through the conserved F or W. Each record gives: clone size, J gene, V gene, D gene, CDR3 DNA, CDR3 protein. D genes are given only for firm matches. Not all rows give a size; the values are once, few, many and, for expanded clones, a class.

clone_size: few; j_call: TRBJ2-1; v_call: TRBV30; d_call: NA; cdr3_nt: TGTGCCTGGAGTAGGGGGGATGGGTACAATGAGCAGTTCTTC; cdr3_aa: CAWSRGDGYNEQFF
clone_size: NA; j_call: TRBJ1-1; v_call: TRBV6-5; d_call: NA; cdr3_nt: TGTGCCAGCAGGCCCCCTTCAGGGCGAGCGGTCTTT; cdr3_aa: CASRPPSGRAVF
clone_size: NA; j_call: TRBJ2-2; v_call: TRBV11-3; d_call: TRBD1; cdr3_nt: TGTGCCAGCAGCTTAGCTTGGGACAGGTCGAACACCGGGGAGCTGTTTTTT; cdr3_aa: CASSLAWDRSNTGELFF
clone_size: NA; j_call: TRBJ2-1; v_call: TRBV7-9; d_call: NA; cdr3_nt: TGTGCCAGCAGCTTAGGGTGGGAGGAGCCCTACAATGAGCAGTTCTTC; cdr3_aa: CASSLGWEEPYNEQFF
clone_size: NA; j_call: TRBJ2-2; v_call: TRBV4-3; d_call: NA; cdr3_nt: TGCGCCTCCAAGAACGCGAACACCGGGGAGCTGTTTTTT; cdr3_aa: CASKNANTGELFF
clone_size: once; j_call: TRBJ1-2; v_call: TRBV9; d_call: NA; cdr3_nt: TGTGCCAGCAGCGTACAAGGGGTGGATTATGGCTACACCTTC; cdr3_aa: CASSVQGVDYGYTF
clone_size: once; j_call: TRBJ2-1; v_call: TRBV6-4; d_call: TRBD2; cdr3_nt: TGTGCCAGCTCTGCTAGCGGGAGGTGGTACAATGAGCAGTTCTTC; cdr3_aa: CASSASGRWYNEQFF
clone_size: NA; j_call: TRBJ1-4; v_call: TRBV15; d_call: NA; cdr3_nt: TGTGCCACCAGCAGAGGTTCAGGGTTTAATGAAAAACTGTTTTTT; cdr3_aa: CATSRGSGFNEKLFF
clone_size: NA; j_call: TRBJ1-1; v_call: TRBV6-6; d_call: TRBD1; cdr3_nt: TGTGCCAGCAGTAGGACAGGGAACACTGAAGCTTTCTTT; cdr3_aa: CASSRTGNTEAFF
clone_size: NA; j_call: TRBJ1-2; v_call: TRBV7-2; d_call: NA; cdr3_nt: TGTGCCAGCAGCTCTTTCCTCAGCAGCTATGGCTACACCTTC; cdr3_aa: CASSSFLSSYGYTF
clone_size: NA; j_call: TRBJ2-1; v_call: TRBV7-9; d_call: TRBD1; cdr3_nt: TGTGCCAGCAGCCCGCAGGGGGTTGAGCAGTTCTTC; cdr3_aa: CASSPQGVEQFF
clone_size: NA; j_call: TRBJ2-3; v_call: TRBV6-4; d_call: NA; cdr3_nt: TGTGCCAGCAGTGACACGGGTTTCGCTACAGATACGCAGTATTTT; cdr3_aa: CASSDTGFATDTQYF
clone_size: NA; j_call: TRBJ1-1; v_call: TRBV9; d_call: NA; cdr3_nt: TGTGCCAGCAGCGTTACAGGGATGAACACTGAAGCTTTCTTT; cdr3_aa: CASSVTGMNTEAFF
clone_size: NA; j_call: TRBJ2-7; v_call: TRBV5-6; d_call: NA; cdr3_nt: TGTGCCAGCAGCAGGGGGGGGTTTTCCTACGAGCAGTACTTC; cdr3_aa: CASSRGGFSYEQYF
clone_size: NA; j_call: TRBJ2-7; v_call: TRBV5-8; d_call: NA; cdr3_nt: TGTGCCAGCAGCTTGGGTGGCAGCCTACAGTACTTC; cdr3_aa: CASSLGGSLQYF
clone_size: few; j_call: TRBJ1-5; v_call: TRBV2; d_call: NA; cdr3_nt: TGTGCCAGCAGTGGTCTAGGGGTTGGGCAGCCCCAGCATTTT; cdr3_aa: CASSGLGVGQPQHF
clone_size: NA; j_call: TRBJ1-2; v_call: TRBV10-3; d_call: TRBD1; cdr3_nt: TGTGCCATCAGTACGAGACAGGGGCAGGATGGCTACACCTTC; cdr3_aa: CAISTRQGQDGYTF
clone_size: few; j_call: TRBJ1-5; v_call: TRBV30; d_call: NA; cdr3_nt: TGTGCCTGGAGCCGGACATCCTACAATCAGCCCCAGCATTTT; cdr3_aa: CAWSRTSYNQPQHF
clone_size: NA; j_call: TRBJ2-7; v_call: TRBV7-9; d_call: NA; cdr3_nt: TGTGCCAGCAGCTTCCGGGCGGACCCCTCTGACGAGCAGTACTTC; cdr3_aa: CASSFRADPSDEQYF
clone_size: NA; j_call: TRBJ2-4; v_call: TRBV5-3; d_call: NA; cdr3_nt: TGTGCCAGAAGCTTGGCAGGTGGCGGGGTCAAAAACATTCAGTACTTC; cdr3_aa: CARSLAGGGVKNIQYF
clone_size: NA; j_call: TRBJ1-2; v_call: TRBV27; d_call: NA; cdr3_nt: TGTGCCAGCAGCCCTCAAGGGTTTCACTATGGCTACACCTTC; cdr3_aa: CASSPQGFHYGYTF
clone_size: NA; j_call: TRBJ2-5; v_call: TRBV6-6; d_call: TRBD1; cdr3_nt: TGTGCCAGCAGTCCGGGACAGGGCCTGGAGACCCAGTACTTC; cdr3_aa: CASSPGQGLETQYF